These 12 T cell receptor beta chains came from one sample sequenced in a study of blood T cells in healthy people across ages. Using a J-beta primer mix together with a sample-barcoded 5' primer, a second PCR was run for roughly 7 to 11 cycles. TCRdb reprocessed the 5' RACE reads with MiXCR, giving one entry per CDR3 protein. Of 800,000 to 950,000 distinct CDR3 sequences in the sample, 25% to 30% were seen once. These data were also filed under a second study, of T cells of mothers and their children.

Sequenced sample: blood. These receptors were taken from a woman aged 40-49 years in good health.

Points on this clonotype: Its ends do not fully match the called genes, so a read error is possible. This sequence joins TRBV5-5 and TRBJ1-2; no clear D. The germline V gene encodes CDR1 SGHKS and CDR2 YYEKEE (reference sequence). The CDR3 extends over 13 amino acids. CDR3 nucleotide sequence: TGTACCAGCGCCCCCGTGCTAGTGGGGGGCTACACCTTC. It is translated as CTSAPVLVGGYTF.

In this sample, this clonotype turned up a few times. The genes are TRBV5-1 and TRBJ1-2; 10 bases map to TRBD1. The trim removed 4 bases at V and 7 bases at J, leaving 7 bases unmatched. The CDR3 spans 14 residues. Germline V CDR1 and CDR2: SGHRS, YFSETQ. The CDR3 loop is CASSERQGARGYTF. The CDR3 coding sequence is TGCGCCAGCAGCGAGAGACAGGGGGCGCGTGGCTACACCTTC.

This clonotype showed up many times. CDR3 sequence reads: CASSGMDRAGYNEQFF. The CDR3 nucleotides read TGTGCCAGCAGCGGAATGGACAGGGCCGGGTACAATGAGCAGTTCTTC. The chain couples TRBV28 to TRBJ2-1, with 8 nucleotides matching TRBD1. The CDR3 loop spans 16 amino acids. The trim removed 6 bases at V and 4 bases at J, leaving 11 bases unmatched. In germline, CDR1 is MDHEN, CDR2 SYDVKM.

This clonotype was observed once. CDR3 residues: CASSLVPGATHEQYF. The CDR3 DNA reads TGTGCCAGCAGTTTGGTCCCAGGGGCCACCCACGAGCAGTACTTC. The rearrangement joins TRBV27 to TRBJ2-7, with D possibly being TRBD1 (6 bases). CDR1 and CDR2 from the germline V gene are MNHEY and SMNVEV (reference sequence). This CDR3 region has 15 residues. Trimming pared 3 bases from V and 5 bases from J, leaving 17 bases between.

The V call is TRBV7-6, the J call TRBJ2-5; D is perhaps TRBD1 or TRBD2 (6 bases each). Trimming stripped 0 bases from V and 4 bases from J, with 15 bases between. Germline CDR1 is SGHVS and CDR2 is FNYEAQ. There are 16 residues in the CDR3. CDR3 amino acids: CASSLAVGGGLETQYF. The CDR3 nucleotides read TGTGCCAGCAGCTTAGCGGTAGGGGGAGGCTTAGAGACCCAGTACTTC.

With regard to this clonotype: At one end, the junction sequence differs from germline, possibly due to a read error. CDR3 in amino acids: CTSSYSPGTLNTEAFF. The DNA of the CDR3 is TGTACCAGCAGTTACAGTCCAGGGACTTTGAACACTGAAGCTTTCTTT. V is TRBV6-2 or TRBV6-3 and J is TRBJ1-1, with D maybe TRBD1 (5 bases). Germline-derived CDR1 and CDR2 are MNHEY and SVGEGT. The CDR3 runs 16 residues.

This clonotype has a handful of counts. The chain couples TRBV2 to TRBJ2-1; 11 bases match TRBD1. Looked up from germline, CDR1 is SNHLY and CDR2 is FYNNEI. The CDR3 runs 15 residues. With V trimmed by 3 bases and J by 9 bases, 7 bases remained unmatched. The CDR3 reads CASSDGQGARVEQFF. The CDR3 bases are TGTGCCAGCAGTGATGGACAGGGGGCGCGCGTTGAGCAGTTCTTC. The full variable domain, in which reference TRBV2 and TRBJ2-1 provide the parts outside the CDR3, is EPEVTQTPSHQVTQMGQEVILRCVPISNHLYFYWYRQILGQKVEFLVSFYNNEISEKSEIFDDQFSVERPDGSNFTLKIRSTKLEDSAMYFCASSDGQGARVEQFFGPGTRLTVL.

This chain's CDR3 is CASSLGFRDRYGYTF. In nucleotides, the CDR3 is TGCGCCAGCAGCTTAGGCTTCCGGGACCGATATGGCTACACCTTC. The chain is built from TRBV5-1 and TRBJ1-2; D is perhaps TRBD1 (5 bases). The ends were cut back, 2 bases at V and 5 bases at J, with 16 bases in the middle. The CDR3 runs 15 residues. Looked up from germline, CDR1 is SGHRS and CDR2 is YFSETQ.

This clonotype was recorded a few times. This chain connects TRBV15 to TRBJ2-3, with TRBD2 matching over 13 bases. The V gene end was trimmed by 1 base and the J gene end by 5 bases; junction bases not matched to a gene: 0. The CDR3 is made up of 15 amino acids. Germline values: CDR1 LNHNV, CDR2 YYDKDF (reference sequence). The CDR3 DNA follows: TGTGCCACCAGCAGAGGACTAGCGGGGGGAGATACGCAGTATTTT. Amino acid sequence: CATSRGLAGGDTQYF. Based on the CDR3 plus reference TRBV15 and TRBJ2-3, the full variable domain is DAMVIQNPRYQVTQFGKPVTLSCSQTLNHNVMYWYQQKSSQAPKLLFHYYDKDFNNEADTPDNFQSRRPNTSFCFLDIRSPGLGDTAMYLCATSRGLAGGDTQYFGPGTRLTVL.

The chain combines TRBV9 with TRBJ2-1; maybe TRBD2 (6 bases). The length of the CDR3 is 14 residues. V lost 2 bases to trimming and J lost 8 bases, with 14 bases between them. In germline, CDR1 is SGDLS, CDR2 YYNGEE. CDR3 bases: TGTGCCAGCAGCGTGGCCGGAGGGGTAGATGAGCAGTTCTTC. This gives the protein CASSVAGGVDEQFF. Together with reference TRBV9 and TRBJ2-1, the CDR3 gives the full variable domain: DSGVTQTPKHLITATGQRVTLRCSPRSGDLSVYWYQQSLDQGLQFLIQYYNGEERAKGNILERFSAQQFPDLHSELNLSSLELGDSALYFCASSVAGGVDEQFFGPGTRLTVL.

Of note for this clonotype: Germline is not matched at one junction end, which may reflect a read error. The genes are TRBV7-9 and TRBJ2-3; D is perhaps TRBD1 or TRBD2 (6 bases each). This CDR3 is built from 12 residues. Germline lookup yields CDR1 SEHNR and CDR2 FQNEAQ (reference sequence). In nucleotides, the CDR3 is TGTGCCAGCCAAGGGGGAGGAGATGCGCAGTATTTT. Translation gives CASQGGGDAQYF.

This clonotype was seen ten or more times. V is TRBV7-9 and J is TRBJ2-7, with D perhaps TRBD1 (6 bases). With 1 base removed from V and 3 bases from J, the gap between germline ends came to 13 bases. Germline CDR1 SEHNR, CDR2 FQNEAQ (reference sequence). CDR3 size: 15 residues. The CDR3 is CASSLVTTGGYEQYF. In DNA, the CDR3 is TGTGCCAGCAGCTTAGTAACGACAGGAGGCTACGAGCAGTACTTC. The full variable domain, completed using reference TRBV7-9 and TRBJ2-7, is DTGVSQNPRHKITKRGQNVTFRCDPISEHNRLYWYRQTLGQGPEFLTYFQNEAQLEKSRLLSDRFSAERPKGSFSTLEIQRTEQGDSAMYLCASSLVTTGGYEQYFGPGTRLTVT.